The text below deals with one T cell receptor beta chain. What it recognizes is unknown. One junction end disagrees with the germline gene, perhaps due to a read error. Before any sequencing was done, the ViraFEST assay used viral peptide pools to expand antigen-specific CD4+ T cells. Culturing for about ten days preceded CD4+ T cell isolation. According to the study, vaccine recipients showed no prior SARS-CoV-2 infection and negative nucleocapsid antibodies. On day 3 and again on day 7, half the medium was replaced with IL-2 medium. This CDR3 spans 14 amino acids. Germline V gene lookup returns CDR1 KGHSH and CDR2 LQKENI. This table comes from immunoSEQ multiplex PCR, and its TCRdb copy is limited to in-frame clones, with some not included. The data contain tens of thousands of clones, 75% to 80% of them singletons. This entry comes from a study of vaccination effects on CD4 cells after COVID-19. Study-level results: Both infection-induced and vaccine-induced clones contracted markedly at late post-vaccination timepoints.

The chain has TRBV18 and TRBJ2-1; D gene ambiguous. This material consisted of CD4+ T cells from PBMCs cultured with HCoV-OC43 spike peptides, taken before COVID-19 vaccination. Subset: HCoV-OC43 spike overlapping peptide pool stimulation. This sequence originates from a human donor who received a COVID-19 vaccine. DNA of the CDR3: TGTGCCAGCTCCCCACAGAAAGGCTACAATGAGCAGTTCTTC. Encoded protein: CASSPQKGYNEQFF.